The clone carrying this T cell receptor beta chain was found a few times. The antigen remains undetermined. The sample comes from a study of blood T cells in healthy people across ages. Notes on the study in general: The study regarded diversity estimates from one million T cells as underestimates.

Each sample provided at least 6 micrograms of extracted total RNA. In germline, CDR1 is SEHNR, CDR2 FQNEAQ (reference sequence). The CDR3 has 15 residues. Trimming pared 4 bases from V and 2 bases from J, leaving 13 bases between. Using a J-beta primer mix together with a sample-barcoded 5' primer, a second PCR was run for roughly 7 to 11 cycles. The template-switch adaptor, which had 12 random nucleotides, put a tag on each cDNA molecule. TCRdb independently ran MiXCR on the 5' RACE reads; one entry per CDR3 protein. Altogether roughly 1.6 million distinct CDR3 sequences are present, around 36% being singletons, with the ten largest covering around 11%.

Specimen: blood. The chain couples TRBV7-9 to TRBJ2-3, with D possibly being TRBD2 (6 bases). This clonotype was sampled from a woman in her twenties or thirties in good health. CDR3 sequence reads: CASSWPGGVTDTQYF. CDR3 in DNA: TGTGCCAGCAGCTGGCCTGGCGGGGTCACAGATACGCAGTATTTT.